The T cell receptor (beta chain) described here comes from a study of blood T cell repertoires in COVID-19. Under the authors' procedure: Counts of nucleated cells, estimated from reference gene primer amplification, were obtained. TCRdb's copy holds only in-frame clones and misses some; the assay was immunoSEQ multiplex PCR. Clone size and V and J calls were adopted from that table, with D and trimming inferred from the DNA. The table has roughly 210,000 clones, 87% seen once. Looked up from germline, CDR1 is SGHVS and CDR2 is FQNEAQ. The CDR3 runs 15 residues. Trimming pared 5 bases from V and 0 bases from J, leaving 13 bases between. Participants were placed into cohorts based on the clinical history they reported.

Sequenced: PBMCs or T cells enriched from blood (not recorded which). The clonotype originates from a man younger than 45 in a cohort exposed to, infected with or recovered from COVID-19 (not recorded which). This chain links TRBV7-8 with TRBJ1-1; no reliable D call. The CDR3 nucleotides read TGTGCCAGCAGCCCCCCGGGGAAATTGAACACTGAAGCTTTCTTT. This sequence encodes CASSPPGKLNTEAFF.